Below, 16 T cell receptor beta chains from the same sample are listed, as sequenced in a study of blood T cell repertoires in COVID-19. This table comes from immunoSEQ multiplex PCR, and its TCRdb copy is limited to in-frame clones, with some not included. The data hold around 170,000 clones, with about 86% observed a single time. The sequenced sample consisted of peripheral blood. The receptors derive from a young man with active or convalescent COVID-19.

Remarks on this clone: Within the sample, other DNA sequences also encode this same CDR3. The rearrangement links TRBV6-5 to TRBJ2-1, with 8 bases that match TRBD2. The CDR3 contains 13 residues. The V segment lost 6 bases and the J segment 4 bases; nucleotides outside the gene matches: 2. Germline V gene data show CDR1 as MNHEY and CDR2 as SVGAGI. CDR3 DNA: TGTGCCAGCAGGTCTAGCGGGTACAATGAGCAGTTCTTC. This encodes CASRSSGYNEQFF.

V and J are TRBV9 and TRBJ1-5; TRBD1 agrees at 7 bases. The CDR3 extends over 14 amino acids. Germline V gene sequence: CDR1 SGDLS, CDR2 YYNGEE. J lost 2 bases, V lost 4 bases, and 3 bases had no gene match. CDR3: CASSLGQGNQPQHF. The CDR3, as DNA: TGTGCCAGCAGCCTTGGACAGGGCAATCAGCCCCAGCATTTT.

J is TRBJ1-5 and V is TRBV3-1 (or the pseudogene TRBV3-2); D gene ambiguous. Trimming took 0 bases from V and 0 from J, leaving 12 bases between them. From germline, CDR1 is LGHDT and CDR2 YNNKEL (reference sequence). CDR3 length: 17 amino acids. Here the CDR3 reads CASSQDPRGNSNQPQHF. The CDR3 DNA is TGTGCCAGCAGCCAAGATCCCCGGGGTAATAGCAATCAGCCCCAGCATTTT.

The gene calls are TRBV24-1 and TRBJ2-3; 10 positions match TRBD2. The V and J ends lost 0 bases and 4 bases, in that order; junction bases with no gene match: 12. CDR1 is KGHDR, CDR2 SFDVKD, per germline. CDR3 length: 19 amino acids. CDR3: CATSDLGRRASGGADTQYF. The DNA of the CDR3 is TGTGCCACCAGTGATTTGGGCAGGAGGGCTAGCGGGGGCGCAGATACGCAGTATTTT.

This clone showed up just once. The CDR3 coding sequence is TGTGCCAGCAGTTTAAGTGGACAGGGAAGCTATGGCTACACCTTC. It yields the protein CASSLSGQGSYGYTF. This chain connects TRBV27 to TRBJ1-2; 8 nucleotides line up with TRBD1. The CDR3 has 15 amino acids. The J segment lost 4 bases and the V segment lost 2 bases, leaving 6 bases of the junction unmatched. CDR1 MNHEY and CDR2 SMNVEV come from the germline V gene (reference sequence).

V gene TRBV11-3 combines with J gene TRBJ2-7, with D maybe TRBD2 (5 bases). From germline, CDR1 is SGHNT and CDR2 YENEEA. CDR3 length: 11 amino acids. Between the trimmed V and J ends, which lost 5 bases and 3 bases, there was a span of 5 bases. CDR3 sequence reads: CASSAGYEQYF. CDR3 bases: TGTGCCAGCAGCGCGGGCTACGAGCAGTACTTC.

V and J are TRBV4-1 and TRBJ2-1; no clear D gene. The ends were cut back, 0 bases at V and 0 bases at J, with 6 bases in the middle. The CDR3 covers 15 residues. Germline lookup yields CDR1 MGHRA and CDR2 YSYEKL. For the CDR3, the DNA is TGCGCCAGCAGCCAAGAGTTTAGCTCCTACAATGAGCAGTTCTTC. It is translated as CASSQEFSSYNEQFF.

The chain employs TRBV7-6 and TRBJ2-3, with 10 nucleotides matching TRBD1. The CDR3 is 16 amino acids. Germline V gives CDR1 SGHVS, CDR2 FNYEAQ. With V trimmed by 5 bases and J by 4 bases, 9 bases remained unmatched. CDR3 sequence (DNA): TGTGCCAGCAGCCCCGGACAGGGGGGGCCCCCAGATACGCAGTATTTT. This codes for CASSPGQGGPPDTQYF.

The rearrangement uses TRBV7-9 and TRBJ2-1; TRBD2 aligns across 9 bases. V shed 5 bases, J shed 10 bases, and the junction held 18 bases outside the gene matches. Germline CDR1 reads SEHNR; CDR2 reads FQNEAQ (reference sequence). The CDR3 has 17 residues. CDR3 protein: CASSESTSGGVWWEQFF. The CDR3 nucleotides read TGTGCCAGCAGCGAATCGACTAGCGGAGGGGTCTGGTGGGAGCAGTTCTTC.

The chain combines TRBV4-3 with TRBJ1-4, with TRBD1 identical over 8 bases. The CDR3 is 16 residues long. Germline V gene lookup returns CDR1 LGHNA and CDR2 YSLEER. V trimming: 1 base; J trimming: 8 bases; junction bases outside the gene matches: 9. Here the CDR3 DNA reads TGCGCCAGCAGCCAAGGGTGGGGACAGGCCTTAGAAAAACTGTTTTTT. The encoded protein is CASSQGWGQALEKLFF.

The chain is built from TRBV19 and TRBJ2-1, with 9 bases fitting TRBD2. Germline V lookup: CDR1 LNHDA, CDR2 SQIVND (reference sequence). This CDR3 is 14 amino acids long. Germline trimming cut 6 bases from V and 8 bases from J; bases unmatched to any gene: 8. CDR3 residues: CASRLGGGAYEQFF. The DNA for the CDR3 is TGTGCCAGTAGGCTGGGCGGGGGGGCCTATGAGCAGTTCTTC.

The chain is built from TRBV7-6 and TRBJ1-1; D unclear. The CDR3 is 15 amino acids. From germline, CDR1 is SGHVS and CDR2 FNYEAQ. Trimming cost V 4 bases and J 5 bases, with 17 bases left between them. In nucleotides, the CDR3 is TGTGCCAGCAGCTCCGCAGACGCTAGAGGGACTGAAGCTTTCTTT. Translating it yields CASSSADARGTEAFF.

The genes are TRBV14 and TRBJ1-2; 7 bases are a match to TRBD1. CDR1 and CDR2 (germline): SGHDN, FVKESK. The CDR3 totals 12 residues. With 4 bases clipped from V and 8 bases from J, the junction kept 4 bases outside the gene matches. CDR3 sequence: CASSPDRRGYTF. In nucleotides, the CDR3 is TGTGCCAGCAGCCCGGACAGGCGCGGCTACACCTTC.

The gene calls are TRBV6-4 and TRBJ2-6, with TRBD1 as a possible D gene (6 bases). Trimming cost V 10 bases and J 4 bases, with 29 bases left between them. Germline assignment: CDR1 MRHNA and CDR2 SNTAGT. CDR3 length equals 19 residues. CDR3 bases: TGTGCCATCACTAGACGACCCAATTACAGGGTGAGGGGGGCCAACGTCCTGACTTTC. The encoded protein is CAITRRPNYRVRGANVLTF.

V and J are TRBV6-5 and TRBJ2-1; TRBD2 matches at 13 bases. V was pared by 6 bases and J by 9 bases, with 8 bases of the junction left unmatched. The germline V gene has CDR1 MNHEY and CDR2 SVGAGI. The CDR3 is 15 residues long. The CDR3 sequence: CASSQLAGGPGEQFF. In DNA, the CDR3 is TGTGCCAGCAGCCAACTAGCGGGGGGGCCGGGTGAGCAGTTCTTC.

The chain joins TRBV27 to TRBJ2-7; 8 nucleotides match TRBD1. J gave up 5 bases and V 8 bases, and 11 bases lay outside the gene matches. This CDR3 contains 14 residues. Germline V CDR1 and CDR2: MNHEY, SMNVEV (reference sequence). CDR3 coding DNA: TGTGCCAGCCGTAAATCAGGGGGCGGCCACGAGCAGTACGTC. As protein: CASRKSGGGHEQYV.